Included here is one T cell receptor (beta chain) sequence, with context. Its antigen remains unknown. V dropped 4 bases and J dropped 0; count of bases not matched to a gene: 10. The CDR3 sequence is 19 residues long. In germline, CDR1 is KGHSH, CDR2 LQKENI. This sample was included in a study of cytomegalovirus exposure and HLA in healthy donors. 60 Vbeta and 13 Jbeta primers were used in PCR. Measured with immunoSEQ multiplex PCR; TCRdb has only the in-frame clones, and not every one. The data hold some 150,000 clones, with approximately 80% observed a single time. Study-level findings and limits: In a later analysis, DRB1 alleles had the most associated TCRs; HLA-C alleles the fewest.

The TCR originated in a man aged 25-45 years in good health and CMV-seropositive. The sample was PBMCs. The J gene is TRBJ2-1, the V gene TRBV18; 12 bases map to TRBD2. CDR3 loop: CASSQLLAGGISSYNEQFF. CDR3 DNA: TGTGCCAGCTCACAATTACTAGCGGGAGGTATCAGCTCCTACAATGAGCAGTTCTTC.